This record looks at one T cell receptor beta chain sequence and its context. This sample stems from a study of sequential checkpoint blockade in melanoma. Study information: Each arm's sequence ended with maintenance nivolumab.

Sequenced by immunoSEQ multiplex PCR; TCRdb stores in-frame clones only, minus some. Among some 17,000 clones, 60% to 70% were seen once, and the ten largest hold around 20%. Treatment of the sample: randomized to nivolumab then ipilimumab (arm A) or the reverse (arm B). From thawed PBMCs, live CD3+CD8+ cells negative for CD19 and CD56 were sorted. Germline values: CDR1 SGDLS, CDR2 YYNGEE. The CDR3 is made up of 14 amino acids. Trimming took 0 bases from V and 4 from J, leaving 10 bases between them. The chain combines TRBV9 with TRBJ1-1, with TRBD1 as a possible D gene (5 bases). This TCR was recovered from a human donor with melanoma. This specimen consisted of CD8+ T cells sorted from blood (inferred from file names), obtained from a patient given nivolumab and ipilimumab in sequence. Here the CDR3 reads CASSVGGGITEAFF. The CDR3 DNA follows: TGTGCCAGCAGCGTAGGCGGGGGGATCACTGAAGCTTTCTTT.